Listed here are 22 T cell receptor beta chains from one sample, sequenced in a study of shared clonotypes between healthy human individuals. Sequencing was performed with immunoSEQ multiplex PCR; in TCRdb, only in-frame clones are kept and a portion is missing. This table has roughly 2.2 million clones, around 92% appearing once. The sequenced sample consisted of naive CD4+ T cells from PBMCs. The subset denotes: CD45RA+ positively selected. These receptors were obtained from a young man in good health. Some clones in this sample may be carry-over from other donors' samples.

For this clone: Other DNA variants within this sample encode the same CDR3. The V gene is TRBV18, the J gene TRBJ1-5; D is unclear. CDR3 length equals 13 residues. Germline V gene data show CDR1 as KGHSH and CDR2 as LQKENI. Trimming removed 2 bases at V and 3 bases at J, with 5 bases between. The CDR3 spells CASSPGLNQPQHF. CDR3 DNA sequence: TGTGCCAGCTCACCAGGACTCAATCAGCCCCAGCATTTT.

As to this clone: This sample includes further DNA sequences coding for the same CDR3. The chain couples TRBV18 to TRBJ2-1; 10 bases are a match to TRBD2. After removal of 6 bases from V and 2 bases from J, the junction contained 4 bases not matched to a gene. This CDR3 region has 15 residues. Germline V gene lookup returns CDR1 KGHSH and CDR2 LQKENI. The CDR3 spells CASSPLAGAYNEQFF. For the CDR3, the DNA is TGTGCCAGCTCCCCCCTAGCGGGGGCCTACAATGAGCAGTTCTTC. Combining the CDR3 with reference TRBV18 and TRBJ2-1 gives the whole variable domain NAGVMQNPRHLVRRRGQEARLRCSPMKGHSHVYWYRQLPEEGLKFMVYLQKENIIDESGMPKERFSAEFPKEGPSILRIQQVVRGDSAAYFCASSPLAGAYNEQFFGPGTRLTVL.

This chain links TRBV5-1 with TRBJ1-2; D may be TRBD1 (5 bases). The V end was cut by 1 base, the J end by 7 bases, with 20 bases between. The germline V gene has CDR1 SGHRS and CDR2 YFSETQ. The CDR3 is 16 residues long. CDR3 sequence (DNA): TGCGCCAGCAGCTTGATGGGCCGAGGGGCTGATCTTGGCTACACCTTC. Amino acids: CASSLMGRGADLGYTF.

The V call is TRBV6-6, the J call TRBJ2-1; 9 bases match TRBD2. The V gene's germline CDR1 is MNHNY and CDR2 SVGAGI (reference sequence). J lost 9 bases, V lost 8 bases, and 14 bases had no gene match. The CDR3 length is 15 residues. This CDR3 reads CASGFPAGGVVEQFF. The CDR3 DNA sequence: TGTGCCAGCGGGTTCCCAGCGGGAGGAGTGGTTGAGCAGTTCTTC.

The CDR3 DNA is TGTGCCAGTAAGGGGTTGGGGGCCATTTGGGCCAACGTCCTGACTTTC. It is translated as CASKGLGAIWANVLTF. This chain uses TRBV19 with TRBJ2-6; D perhaps matches TRBD1 (6 bases). CDR1 and CDR2 (germline): LNHDA, SQIVND (reference sequence). The CDR3 is 16 amino acids. Trimming took off 7 bases at V and 5 bases at J, with 18 bases between the two ends.

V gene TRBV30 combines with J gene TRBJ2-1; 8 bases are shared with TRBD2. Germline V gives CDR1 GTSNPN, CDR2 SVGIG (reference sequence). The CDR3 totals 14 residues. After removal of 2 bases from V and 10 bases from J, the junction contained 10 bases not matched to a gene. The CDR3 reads CAWSPWTSIAEQFF. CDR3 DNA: TGTGCCTGGAGTCCATGGACTAGCATAGCCGAGCAGTTCTTC.

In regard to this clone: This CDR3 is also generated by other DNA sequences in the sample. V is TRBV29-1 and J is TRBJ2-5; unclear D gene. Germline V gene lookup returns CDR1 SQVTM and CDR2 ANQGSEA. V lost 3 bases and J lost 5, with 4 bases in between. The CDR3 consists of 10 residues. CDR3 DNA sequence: TGCAGCGTTGATACGGAGACCCAGTACTTC. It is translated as CSVDTETQYF.

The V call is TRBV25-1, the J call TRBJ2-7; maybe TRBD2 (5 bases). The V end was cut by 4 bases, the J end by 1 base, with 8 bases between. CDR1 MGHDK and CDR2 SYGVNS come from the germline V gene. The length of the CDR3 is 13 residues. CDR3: CASSVWESYEQYF. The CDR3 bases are TGTGCCAGCAGTGTCTGGGAGTCCTACGAGCAGTACTTC.

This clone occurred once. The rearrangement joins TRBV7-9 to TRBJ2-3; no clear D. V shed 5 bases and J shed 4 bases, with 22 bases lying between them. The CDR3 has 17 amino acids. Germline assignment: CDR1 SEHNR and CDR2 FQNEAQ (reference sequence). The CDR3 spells CASSPTGLGVPPDTQYF. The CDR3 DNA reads TGTGCCAGCAGCCCAACCGGTCTAGGAGTTCCCCCAGATACGCAGTATTTT.

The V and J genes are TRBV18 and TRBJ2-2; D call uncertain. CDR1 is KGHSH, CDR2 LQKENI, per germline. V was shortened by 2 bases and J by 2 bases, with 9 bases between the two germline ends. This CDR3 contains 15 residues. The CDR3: CASSPIQTNTGELFF. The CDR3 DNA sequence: TGTGCCAGCTCACCAATACAGACCAACACCGGGGAGCTGTTTTTT.

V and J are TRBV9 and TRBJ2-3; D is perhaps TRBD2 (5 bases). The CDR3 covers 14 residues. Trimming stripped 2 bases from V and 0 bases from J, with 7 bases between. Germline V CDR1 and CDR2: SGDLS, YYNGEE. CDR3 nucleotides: TGTGCCAGCAGCGTCCGACTAAGCACAGATACGCAGTATTTT. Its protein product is CASSVRLSTDTQYF.

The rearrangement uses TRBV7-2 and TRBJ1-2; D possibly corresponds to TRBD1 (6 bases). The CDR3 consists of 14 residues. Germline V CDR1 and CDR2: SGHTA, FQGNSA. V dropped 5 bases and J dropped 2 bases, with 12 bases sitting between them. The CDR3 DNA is TGTGCCAGCAGCCTTACAGGGCTAAACTATGGCTACACCTTC. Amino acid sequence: CASSLTGLNYGYTF.

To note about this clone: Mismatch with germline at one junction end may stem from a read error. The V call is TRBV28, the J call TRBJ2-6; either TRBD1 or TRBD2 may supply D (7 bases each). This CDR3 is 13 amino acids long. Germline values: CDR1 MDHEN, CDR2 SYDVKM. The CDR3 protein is CASTGRGGNVLTF. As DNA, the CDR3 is TGTGCCAGCACCGGCAGGGGGGGCAACGTCCTGACTTTC.

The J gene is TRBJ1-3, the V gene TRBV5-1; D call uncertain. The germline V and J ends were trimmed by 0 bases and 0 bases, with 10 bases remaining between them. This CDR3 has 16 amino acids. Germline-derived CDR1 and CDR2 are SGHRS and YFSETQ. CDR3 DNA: TGCGCCAGCAGCTTGGGAGAAGCCACCTCTGGAAACACCATATATTTT. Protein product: CASSLGEATSGNTIYF. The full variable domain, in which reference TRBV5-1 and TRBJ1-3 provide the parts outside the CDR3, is KAGVTQTPRYLIKTRGQQVTLSCSPISGHRSVSWYQQTPGQGLQFLFEYFSETQRNKGNFPGRFSGRQFSNSRSEMNVSTLELGDSALYLCASSLGEATSGNTIYFGEGSWLTVV.

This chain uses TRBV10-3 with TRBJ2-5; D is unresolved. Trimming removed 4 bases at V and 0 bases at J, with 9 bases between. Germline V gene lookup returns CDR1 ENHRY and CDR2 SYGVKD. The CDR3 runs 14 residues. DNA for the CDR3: TGTGCCATCAGTGGCGGCGCGTACCAAGAGACCCAGTACTTC. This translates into CAISGGAYQETQYF.

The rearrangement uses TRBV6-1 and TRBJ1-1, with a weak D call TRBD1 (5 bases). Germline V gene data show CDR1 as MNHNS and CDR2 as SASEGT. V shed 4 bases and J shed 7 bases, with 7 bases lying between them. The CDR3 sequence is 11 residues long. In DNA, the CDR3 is TGTGCCAGCAGTGGCGACAGTGAAGCTTTCTTT. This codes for CASSGDSEAFF.

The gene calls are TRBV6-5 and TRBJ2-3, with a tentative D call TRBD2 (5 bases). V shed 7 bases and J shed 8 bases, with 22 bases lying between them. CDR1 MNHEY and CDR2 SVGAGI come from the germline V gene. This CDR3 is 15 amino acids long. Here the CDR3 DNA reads TGTGCCAGCACTTCTGGCGGGCGCGGAGAGGGTACGCAGTATTTT. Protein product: CASTSGGRGEGTQYF.

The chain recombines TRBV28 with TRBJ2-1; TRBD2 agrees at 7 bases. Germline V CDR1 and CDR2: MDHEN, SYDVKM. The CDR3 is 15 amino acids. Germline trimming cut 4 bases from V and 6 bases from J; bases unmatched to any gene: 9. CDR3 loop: CASSSPRTGGNEQFF. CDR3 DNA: TGTGCCAGCAGTTCCCCCCGGACGGGAGGCAATGAGCAGTTCTTC.

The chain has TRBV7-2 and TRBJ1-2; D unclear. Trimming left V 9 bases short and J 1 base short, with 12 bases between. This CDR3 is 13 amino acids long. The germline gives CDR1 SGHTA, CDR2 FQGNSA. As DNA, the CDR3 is TGTGCCAGTTCGACCGGCCGTAACTATGGCTACACCTTC. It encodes CASSTGRNYGYTF.

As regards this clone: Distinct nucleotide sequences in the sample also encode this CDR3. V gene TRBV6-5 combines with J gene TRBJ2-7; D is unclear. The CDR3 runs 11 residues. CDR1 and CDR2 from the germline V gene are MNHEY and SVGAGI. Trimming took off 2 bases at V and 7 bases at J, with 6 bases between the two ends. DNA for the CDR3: TGTGCCAGCAGTTACCGGTATGAGCAGTACTTC. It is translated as CASSYRYEQYF.

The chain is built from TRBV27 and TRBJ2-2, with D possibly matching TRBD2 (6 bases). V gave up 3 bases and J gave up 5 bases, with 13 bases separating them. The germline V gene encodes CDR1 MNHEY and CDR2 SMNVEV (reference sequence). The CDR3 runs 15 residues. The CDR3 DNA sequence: TGTGCCAGCAGTTTCTTGGGGGGAGAGACCGGGGAGCTGTTTTTT. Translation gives CASSFLGGETGELFF.

DNA of the CDR3: TGCAGCGTTGTCAAGCCGGGACAGGTCGATGGCTACACCTTC. Its protein product is CSVVKPGQVDGYTF. The chain joins TRBV29-1 to TRBJ1-2, with TRBD1 identical over 8 bases. The CDR3 length is 14 residues. Germline V lookup: CDR1 SQVTM, CDR2 ANQGSEA. The V and J ends lost 4 bases and 6 bases, in that order; junction bases with no gene match: 10.